This passage covers 22 T cell receptor beta chains from one sample sequenced in a study of early T cells in non-severe SARS-CoV-2 infection. Using its own MiXCR run on the 5' RACE reads, TCRdb lists one record per CDR3 protein. The sample lists 85,000 to 100,000 distinct CDR3 sequences; roughly 17% were seen once. The sequenced sample was whole blood. These receptors all stem from an adult who was a healthcare worker with PCR-confirmed SARS-CoV-2 infection or an uninfected control (not recorded which).

This chain uses TRBV6-5 with TRBJ2-2; TRBD1 is a possible D gene (5 bases). V gave up 0 bases and J gave up 6 bases, with 11 bases separating them. The germline V gene encodes CDR1 MNHEY and CDR2 SVGAGI. This CDR3 has 15 amino acids. The CDR3 region is CASSYSIQGSGELFF. In DNA, the CDR3 is TGTGCCAGCAGTTACTCGATTCAGGGATCCGGGGAGCTGTTTTTT.

This clonotype occurred a few times. This chain links TRBV12-3 or TRBV12-4 with TRBJ2-5; D unclear. The V gene lost 3 bases and the J gene lost 4 bases, with 9 bases spanning the gap. CDR3 size: 13 residues. CDR3 in DNA: TGTGCCAGCAGTTTCGTGAGGAGAGAGACCCAGTACTTC. It specifies CASSFVRRETQYF.

The chain carries TRBV11-2 and TRBJ1-1; perhaps TRBD1 as D (5 bases). This CDR3 spans 15 amino acids. Germline assignment: CDR1 SGHAT and CDR2 FQNNGV. Trimming cost V 5 bases and J 4 bases, with 17 bases left between them. CDR3 sequence (DNA): TGTGCCAGCAGCATACAGCCCCAAGGGGTCACTGAAGCTTTCTTT. Its translation: CASSIQPQGVTEAFF.

The V call is TRBV28, the J call TRBJ2-1; the D call may be TRBD1 or TRBD2 (6 bases each). This CDR3 has 13 residues. V was trimmed by 2 bases and J by 9 bases, leaving 11 bases between them. CDR1 is MDHEN, CDR2 SYDVKM, per germline. Written as DNA, the CDR3 is TGTGCCAGCAGTTTAAGGGGGGTGGCTGAGCAGTTCTTC. This sequence encodes CASSLRGVAEQFF. Full variable domain (rest looked up from reference TRBV28 and TRBJ2-1): DVKVTQSSRYLVKRTGEKVFLECVQDMDHENMFWYRQDPGLGLRLIYFSYDVKMKEKGDIPEGYSVSREKKERFSLILESASTNQTSMYLCASSLRGVAEQFFGPGTRLTVL.

This clonotype has just a few counts. This rearrangement joins TRBV27 to TRBJ2-3; 9 bases line up with TRBD1. Losses at the gene ends were 8 bases for V and 6 bases for J; bases not matched to a gene: 12. Looked up from germline, CDR1 is MNHEY and CDR2 is SMNVEV (reference sequence). The CDR3 consists of 15 residues. The CDR3 sequence is CASAPGGTGFDTQYF. Here the CDR3 DNA reads TGTGCCAGCGCACCAGGAGGGACAGGGTTCGATACGCAGTATTTT.

The chain carries TRBV9 and TRBJ2-3, with D maybe TRBD2 (6 bases). Trimming cost V 1 base and J 5 bases, with 17 bases left between them. Germline CDR1 is SGDLS and CDR2 is YYNGEE. The CDR3 consists of 16 residues. Written as DNA, the CDR3 is TGTGCCAGCAGCGTACTCCGTGGCGGGGTCGGAGATACGCAGTATTTT. It is translated as CASSVLRGGVGDTQYF.

The chain uses TRBV20-1 and TRBJ2-2; the D gene is possibly TRBD1 (6 bases). Germline loops: CDR1 DFQATT, CDR2 SNEGSKA (reference sequence). CDR3 length: 15 residues. V dropped 6 bases and J dropped 7 bases, with 21 bases sitting between them. The CDR3 DNA reads as TGCAGTGCAACCTCACAGGGTGGCTACATCGGGGAGCTGTTTTTT. It translates to CSATSQGGYIGELFF.

The rearrangement uses TRBV6-5 and TRBJ2-7; a possible D gene is TRBD1 (6 bases). The CDR3 is 14 residues long. CDR1 MNHEY and CDR2 SVGAGI come from the germline V gene. The ends were cut back, 4 bases at V and 1 base at J, with 11 bases in the middle. In DNA form, the CDR3 reads TGTGCCAGCAGTTCGGGACACCGGTCCTACGAGCAGTACTTC. Translating gives CASSSGHRSYEQYF.

This clonotype qualifies as large. This chain uses TRBV11-2 with TRBJ2-1, with 9 bases fitting TRBD1. Germline V CDR1 and CDR2: SGHAT, FQNNGV. The CDR3 extends over 16 amino acids. The V and J ends lost 3 bases and 5 bases, in that order; junction bases with no gene match: 8. The CDR3 DNA follows: TGTGCCAGCAGCTTGGAACAGGGGGCTTGGAACAATGAGCAGTTCTTC. Residues: CASSLEQGAWNNEQFF.

This clonotype was picked up a small number of times. The chain employs TRBV7-6 and TRBJ2-2, with D tentatively TRBD2 (6 bases). Between the trimmed V and J ends, which lost 7 bases and 3 bases, there was a span of 15 bases. Germline CDR1 is SGHVS and CDR2 is FNYEAQ. CDR3 size: 15 residues. The CDR3 loop reads CASTPGGGYTGELFF. For the CDR3, the DNA is TGTGCCAGCACCCCCGGTGGGGGGTACACCGGGGAGCTGTTTTTT.

This clonotype was picked up a small number of times. The chain uses TRBV20-1 and TRBJ1-2; D is uncertain. In germline, CDR1 is DFQATT, CDR2 SNEGSKA (reference sequence). V shed 0 bases and J shed 0 bases, with 14 bases lying between them. The CDR3 length is 16 residues. CDR3 in DNA: TGCAGTGCTAGAGAGAAACACAGATTAGCTAACTATGGCTACACCTTC. As protein: CSAREKHRLANYGYTF.

CDR3 residues: CASSLDGSGVGAYEQYF. The CDR3 coding sequence is TGTGCCAGCAGTTTAGACGGGAGTGGCGTCGGGGCCTACGAGCAGTACTTC. The chain recombines TRBV27 with TRBJ2-7; possibly TRBD2 for D (6 bases). The CDR3 contains 17 residues. Deletions cut 2 bases from V and 2 bases from J, with 19 bases between. The germline CDR1 and CDR2 sequences are MNHEY and SMNVEV (reference sequence).

This clonotype has at least ten counts. The chain recombines TRBV12-3 or TRBV12-4 with TRBJ1-5; D is unclear. V lost 3 bases and J lost 0, with 6 bases in between. This CDR3 has 14 amino acids. CDR3 nucleotides: TGTGCCAGCAGTTTGTCCGGTAGCAATCAGCCCCAGCATTTT. It translates to CASSLSGSNQPQHF.

The chain couples TRBV10-3 to TRBJ1-1; D not certain. CDR3 length: 15 amino acids. The V end was cut by 1 base, the J end by 0 bases, with 9 bases between. CDR1 and CDR2 (germline): ENHRY, SYGVKD. CDR3 coding DNA: TGTGCCATCAGTGAGTTGCGGTTCATGAACACTGAAGCTTTCTTT. This translates into CAISELRFMNTEAFF.

V usage is TRBV9 and J usage is TRBJ1-1; D may be TRBD1 (5 bases). V dropped 2 bases and J dropped 0 bases, with 14 bases sitting between them. The CDR3 is 16 residues long. CDR1 is SGDLS, CDR2 YYNGEE, per germline. CDR3 amino acids: CASSVGDRTLNTEAFF. CDR3 sequence (DNA): TGTGCCAGCAGCGTGGGGGATAGGACTTTGAACACTGAAGCTTTCTTT.

The V gene is TRBV28, the J gene TRBJ2-7, with a tentative D call TRBD2 (6 bases). With 5 bases removed from V and 6 bases from J, the gap between germline ends came to 14 bases. This CDR3 is 13 amino acids long. CDR1 is MDHEN, CDR2 SYDVKM, per germline. CDR3: CASSTPPGGEQYF. The DNA of the CDR3 is TGTGCCAGCAGTACCCCCCCCGGGGGCGAGCAGTACTTC.

Ten or more counts support this clonotype. The chain links TRBV6-4 to TRBJ2-5; TRBD1 aligns across 8 bases. The V segment lost 4 bases and the J segment 7 bases; nucleotides outside the gene matches: 5. Germline CDR1 is MRHNA and CDR2 is SNTAGT. The CDR3 runs to 13 residues. Here the CDR3 reads CASSAGGEGTQYF. CDR3 nucleotide sequence: TGTGCCAGCAGTGCAGGGGGCGAGGGGACCCAGTACTTC.

This clonotype was detected only a few times. The rearrangement joins TRBV28 to TRBJ2-3; D is undetermined. The V gene lost 4 bases and the J gene lost 11 bases, with 10 bases spanning the gap. This CDR3 contains 11 residues. Germline V lookup: CDR1 MDHEN, CDR2 SYDVKM. CDR3 coding DNA: TGTGCCAGCAGTTCCTTTGTGGGGCAGTATTTT. It yields the protein CASSSFVGQYF.

CDR3 protein: CASKGQTGLSSYEQYF. As DNA, the CDR3 is TGCGCCAGCAAGGGCCAAACAGGTCTAAGCTCCTACGAGCAGTACTTC. The chain couples TRBV5-1 to TRBJ2-7; tentative D call: TRBD1 (5 bases). V was clipped by 6 bases and J by 0 bases, with 19 bases between them. Germline V lookup: CDR1 SGHRS, CDR2 YFSETQ. This CDR3 region has 16 residues. Based on the CDR3 plus reference TRBV5-1 and TRBJ2-7, the full variable domain is KAGVTQTPRYLIKTRGQQVTLSCSPISGHRSVSWYQQTPGQGLQFLFEYFSETQRNKGNFPGRFSGRQFSNSRSEMNVSTLELGDSALYLCASKGQTGLSSYEQYFGPGTRLTVT.

This clonotype was counted only a few times. CDR3 in amino acids: CASSLVTGLGYTF. Written as DNA, the CDR3 is TGTGCCAGCAGCTTGGTTACAGGGTTAGGCTACACCTTC. The V and J genes are TRBV5-4 and TRBJ1-2; tentatively, D is TRBD1 (6 bases). V was clipped by 0 bases and J by 8 bases, with 11 bases between them. Germline CDR1 and CDR2: SGHNT and YYREEE (reference sequence). This CDR3 has 13 residues.

The V and J genes are TRBV6-5 and TRBJ2-2; unclear D gene. Germline assignment: CDR1 MNHEY and CDR2 SVGAGI. The CDR3 runs to 14 residues. Trimming took 8 bases from V and 1 from J, leaving 11 bases between them. The CDR3 is CASGDFLNTGELFF. CDR3 nucleotide sequence: TGTGCCAGCGGAGACTTCCTGAACACCGGGGAGCTGTTTTTT.

The chain links TRBV27 to TRBJ2-1; TRBD1 aligns across 9 bases. Germline CDR1 is MNHEY and CDR2 is SMNVEV (reference sequence). V shed 10 bases, J shed 8 bases, and the junction held 15 bases outside the gene matches. The CDR3 has 15 residues. The CDR3, as DNA: TGTGCCACTAAAAAGGGCCGGGGACAGGGCCATGAGCAGTTCTTC. It codes for CATKKGRGQGHEQFF.